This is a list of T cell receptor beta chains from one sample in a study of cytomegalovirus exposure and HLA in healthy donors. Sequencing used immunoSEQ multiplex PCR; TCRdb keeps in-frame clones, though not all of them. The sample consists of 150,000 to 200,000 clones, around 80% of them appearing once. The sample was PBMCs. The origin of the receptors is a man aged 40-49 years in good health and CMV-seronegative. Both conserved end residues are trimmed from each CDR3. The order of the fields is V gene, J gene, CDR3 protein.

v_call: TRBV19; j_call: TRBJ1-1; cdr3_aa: ASSSNRVSEAF
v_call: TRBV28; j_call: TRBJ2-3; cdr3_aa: ASSSNPGQGFTDTQY
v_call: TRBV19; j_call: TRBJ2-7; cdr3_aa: ASSRGGGSSYEQY
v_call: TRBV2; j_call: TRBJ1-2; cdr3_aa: ASSEQGLIYGYT
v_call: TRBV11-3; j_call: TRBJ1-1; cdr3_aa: ASSLRGMNTEAF
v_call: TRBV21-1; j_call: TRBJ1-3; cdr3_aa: ASSKGGGNSSGNTIY
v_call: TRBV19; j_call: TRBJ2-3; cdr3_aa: ASSARLAGGEDTQY
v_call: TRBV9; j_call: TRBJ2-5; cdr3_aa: ASSMGLAGVSETQY
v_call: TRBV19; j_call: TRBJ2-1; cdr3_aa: ASSIPRGPYNEQF
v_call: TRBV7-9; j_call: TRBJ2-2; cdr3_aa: ASTVNITGGSTGELF
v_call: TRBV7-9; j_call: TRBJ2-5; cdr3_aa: SSSLGPVPGDETQY
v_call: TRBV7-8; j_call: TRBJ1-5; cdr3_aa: ASSHGRTPNQPQH
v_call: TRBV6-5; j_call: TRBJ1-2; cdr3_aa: ASSFQGYYGYT
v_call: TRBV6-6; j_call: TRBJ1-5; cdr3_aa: ASERDTNQPQH
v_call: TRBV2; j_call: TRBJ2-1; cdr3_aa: ASRAGFSSYNEQF
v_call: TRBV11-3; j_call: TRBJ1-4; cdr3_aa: ASSPLRAIATNEKLF
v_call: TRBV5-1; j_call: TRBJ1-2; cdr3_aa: ASSAGPSSNYGYT
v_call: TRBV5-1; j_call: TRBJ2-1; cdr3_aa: ASSLDRVSYNEQF
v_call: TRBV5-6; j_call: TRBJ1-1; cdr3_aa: ASSTSGQGNTEAF
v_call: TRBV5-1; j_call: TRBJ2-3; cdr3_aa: ASSPGLAAPTDTQY
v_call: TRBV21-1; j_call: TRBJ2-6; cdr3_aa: ASSMRLFSGANGLT
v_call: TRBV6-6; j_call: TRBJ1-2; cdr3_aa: ASSYSTTGPNYGYT
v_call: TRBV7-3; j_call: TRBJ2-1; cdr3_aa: ASSPGVRYNEQF
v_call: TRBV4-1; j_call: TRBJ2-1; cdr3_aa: ASSSSRLLISYNEQF
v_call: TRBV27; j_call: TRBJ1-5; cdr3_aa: ASSWTGGINQPQH
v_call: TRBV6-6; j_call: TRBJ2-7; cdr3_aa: ASSGESAYEQY
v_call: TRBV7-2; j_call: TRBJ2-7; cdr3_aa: ASSRQAEQY
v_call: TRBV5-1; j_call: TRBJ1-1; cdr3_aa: ASWAGRANTEAF
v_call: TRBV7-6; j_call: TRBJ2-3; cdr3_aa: ASSPLAGPPQY
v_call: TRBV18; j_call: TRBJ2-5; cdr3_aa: ASSSSSGEPWQY
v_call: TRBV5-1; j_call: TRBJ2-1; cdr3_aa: ASTLVGGNSYNEQF
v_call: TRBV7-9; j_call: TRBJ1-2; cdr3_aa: SSSFRDSGGGYT
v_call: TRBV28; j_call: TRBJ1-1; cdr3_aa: ASSLGREAF
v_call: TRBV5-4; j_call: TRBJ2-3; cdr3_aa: ASSPLFKLAGGPDTQY
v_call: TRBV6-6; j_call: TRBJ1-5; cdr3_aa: ASSGTGLQPQH
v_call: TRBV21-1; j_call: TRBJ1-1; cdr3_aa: ASRPGSAPWRTEAF
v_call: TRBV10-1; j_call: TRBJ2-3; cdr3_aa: ASSPGGTSGSSDTQY
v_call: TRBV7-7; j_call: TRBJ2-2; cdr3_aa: ASSKSQGNTGELF
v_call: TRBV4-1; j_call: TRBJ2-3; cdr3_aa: ASSRPLPLATQY
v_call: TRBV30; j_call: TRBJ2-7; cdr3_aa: AWTSGNYEQY
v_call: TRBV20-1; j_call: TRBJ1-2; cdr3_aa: SATGGGYT
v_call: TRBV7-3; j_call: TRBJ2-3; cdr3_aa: ASSPRRSSSTDTQY